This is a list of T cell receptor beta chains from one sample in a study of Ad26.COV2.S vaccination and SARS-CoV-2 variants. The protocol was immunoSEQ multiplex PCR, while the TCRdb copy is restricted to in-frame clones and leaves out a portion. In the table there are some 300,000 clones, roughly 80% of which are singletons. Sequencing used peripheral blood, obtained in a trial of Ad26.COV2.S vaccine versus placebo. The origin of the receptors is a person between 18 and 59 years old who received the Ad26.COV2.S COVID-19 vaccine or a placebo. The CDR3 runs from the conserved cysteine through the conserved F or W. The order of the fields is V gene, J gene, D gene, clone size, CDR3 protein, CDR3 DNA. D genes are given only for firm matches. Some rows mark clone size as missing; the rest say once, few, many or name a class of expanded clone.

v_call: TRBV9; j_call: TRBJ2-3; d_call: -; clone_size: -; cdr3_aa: CASSVSVDTQYF; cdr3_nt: TGTGCCAGCAGCGTGTCAGTAGATACGCAGTATTTT
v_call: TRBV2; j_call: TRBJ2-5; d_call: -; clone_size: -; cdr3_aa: CASRKSLAETQYF; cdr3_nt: TGTGCCAGCAGAAAGAGCCTCGCGGAGACCCAGTACTTC
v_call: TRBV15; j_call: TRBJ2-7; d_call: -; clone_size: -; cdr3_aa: CATSRFSRGVEVQYF; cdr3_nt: TGTGCCACCAGCAGATTTTCGAGAGGGGTAGAGGTGCAGTACTTC
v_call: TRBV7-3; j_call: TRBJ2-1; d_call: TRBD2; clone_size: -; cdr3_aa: CASSYSGGAGEQFF; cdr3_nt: TGTGCCAGCAGCTATAGCGGGGGGGCAGGTGAGCAGTTCTTC
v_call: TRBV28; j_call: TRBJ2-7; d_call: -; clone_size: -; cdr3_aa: CASSPPIFGGDEQYF; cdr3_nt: TGTGCCAGCAGTCCCCCCATCTTCGGGGGAGACGAGCAGTACTTC
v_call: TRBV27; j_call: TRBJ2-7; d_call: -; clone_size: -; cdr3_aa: CASSLGQTYEQYF; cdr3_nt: TGTGCCAGCAGTTTAGGACAAACCTACGAGCAGTACTTC
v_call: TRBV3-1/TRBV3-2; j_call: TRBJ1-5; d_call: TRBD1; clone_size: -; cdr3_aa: CASSYPDRGLPSSNQPQHF; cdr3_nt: TGTGCCAGCAGCTATCCGGACAGGGGGCTACCTAGTAGCAATCAGCCCCAGCATTTT
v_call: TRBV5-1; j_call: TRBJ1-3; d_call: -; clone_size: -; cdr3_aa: CASSPYPGGLTSSGNTIYF; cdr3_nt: TGCGCCAGCAGCCCTTACCCCGGGGGGCTGACCTCCTCTGGAAACACCATATATTTT
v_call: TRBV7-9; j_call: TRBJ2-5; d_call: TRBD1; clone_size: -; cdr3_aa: CASSKAGGDETQYF; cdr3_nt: TGTGCCAGCAGCAAGGCAGGGGGCGACGAGACCCAGTACTTC
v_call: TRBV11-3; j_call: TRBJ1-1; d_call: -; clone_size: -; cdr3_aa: CASSLGHTNTEAFF; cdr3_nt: TGTGCCAGCAGCCTGGGACATACGAACACTGAAGCTTTCTTT
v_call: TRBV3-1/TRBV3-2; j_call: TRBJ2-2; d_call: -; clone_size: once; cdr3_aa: CASSQGGVGIGTGELFF; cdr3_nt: TGTGCCAGCAGCCAAGGAGGGGTAGGCATCGGAACCGGGGAGCTGTTTTTT
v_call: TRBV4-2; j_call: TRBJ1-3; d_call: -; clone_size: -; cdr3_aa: CASSLDPGNTIYF; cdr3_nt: TGTGCCAGCAGCCTCGATCCCGGAAACACCATATATTTT
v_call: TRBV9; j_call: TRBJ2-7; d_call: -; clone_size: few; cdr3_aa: CASSPRGGGETTAGYEQYF; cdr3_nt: TGTGCCAGCAGCCCAAGGGGTGGGGGAGAGACCACCGCCGGCTACGAGCAGTACTTC
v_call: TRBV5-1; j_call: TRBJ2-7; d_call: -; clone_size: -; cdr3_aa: CASSLRARDSRDEQYF; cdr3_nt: TGCGCCAGCAGCTTGAGGGCTCGGGACTCAAGAGACGAGCAGTACTTC
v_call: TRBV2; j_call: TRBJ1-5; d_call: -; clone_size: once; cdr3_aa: CASRDEQGWGNQPQHF; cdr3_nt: TGTGCCAGCAGGGACGAACAGGGTTGGGGGAATCAGCCCCAGCATTTT
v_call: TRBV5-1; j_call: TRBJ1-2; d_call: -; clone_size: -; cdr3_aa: CASSWREAGIDGYTF; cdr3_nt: TGCGCCAGCAGCTGGCGAGAAGCAGGGATCGATGGCTACACCTTC
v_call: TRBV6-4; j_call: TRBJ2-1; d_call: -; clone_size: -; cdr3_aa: CASSDSGTTIEQFF; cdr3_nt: TGTGCCAGCAGTGACTCAGGGACCACGATCGAGCAGTTCTTC
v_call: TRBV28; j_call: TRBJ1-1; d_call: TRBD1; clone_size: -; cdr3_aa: CASSWGQGVEAFF; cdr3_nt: TGTGCCAGCAGTTGGGGACAGGGGGTTGAAGCTTTCTTT
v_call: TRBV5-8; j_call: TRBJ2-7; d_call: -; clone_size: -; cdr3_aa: CASRNEGEQYF; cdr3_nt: TGTGCCAGCAGAAACGAGGGCGAGCAGTACTTC
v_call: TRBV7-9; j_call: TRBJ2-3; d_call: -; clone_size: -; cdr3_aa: CASSLAPRGAYTDTQYF; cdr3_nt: TGTGCCAGCAGCTTAGCGCCCAGGGGTGCCTACACAGATACGCAGTATTTT
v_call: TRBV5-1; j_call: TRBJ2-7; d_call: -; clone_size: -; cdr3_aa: CASSLAGVSSYEQYF; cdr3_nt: TGCGCCAGCAGCTTGGCAGGGGTTTCCTCCTACGAGCAGTACTTC
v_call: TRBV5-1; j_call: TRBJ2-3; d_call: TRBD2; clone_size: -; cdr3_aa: CASSAAGGAGDTQYF; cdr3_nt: TGCGCCAGCAGCGCAGCGGGGGGGGCCGGAGATACGCAGTATTTT
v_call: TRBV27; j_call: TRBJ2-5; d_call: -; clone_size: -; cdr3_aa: CASSLSGGGETQYF; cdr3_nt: TGTGCCAGCAGTTTATCGGGAGGGGGAGAGACCCAGTACTTC
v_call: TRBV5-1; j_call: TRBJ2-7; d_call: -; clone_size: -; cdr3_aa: CASWSGYGVNYEQYF; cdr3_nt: TGCGCCAGCTGGAGCGGTTACGGGGTCAACTACGAGCAGTACTTC
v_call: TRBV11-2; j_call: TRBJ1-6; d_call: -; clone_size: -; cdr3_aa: CASSRPSGVKLPLHF; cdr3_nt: TGTGCCAGCAGTCGCCCATCCGGGGTTAAATTGCCCCTCCACTTT
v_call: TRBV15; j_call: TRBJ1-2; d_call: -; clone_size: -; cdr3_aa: CATSRDPQGPYGYTF; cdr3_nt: TGTGCCACCAGCAGAGACCCTCAGGGCCCCTATGGCTACACCTTC
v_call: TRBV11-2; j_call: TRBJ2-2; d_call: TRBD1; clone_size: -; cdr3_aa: CASRRTGGTGELFF; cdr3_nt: TGTGCCAGCAGGAGGACAGGGGGCACCGGGGAGCTGTTTTTT